The 10 T cell receptor beta chains listed next were all sequenced from one sample in a study of beta chain features in type 1 diabetes. Reverse transcription of all isolated RNA meant that expressed TCRB transcripts were sequenced. Method: immunoSEQ multiplex PCR; TCRdb's copy keeps in-frame clones and lacks some. Among hundreds of thousands of clones listed, around 15% were seen once. Sequenced: naive CD4+ T cells from blood. The receptors stem from a man between 18 and 35 years old in good health.

In this sample, this clone turned up a few times. The chain links TRBV7-9 to TRBJ1-1, with a weak D call TRBD1 (6 bases). The CDR3 contains 15 residues. Germline CDR1 reads SEHNR; CDR2 reads FQNEAQ (reference sequence). V lost 6 bases and J 1 base, leaving 15 bases between the germline ends. This chain's CDR3 is CASSPERGGNTEAFF. CDR3 nucleotides: TGTGCCAGCAGTCCCGAAAGAGGGGGGAACACTGAAGCTTTCTTT.

This clone has only a few counts. The gene calls are TRBV4-1 and TRBJ2-7; D is possibly TRBD2 (6 bases). Germline assignment: CDR1 MGHRA and CDR2 YSYEKL. V shed 0 bases and J shed 3 bases, with 12 bases lying between them. The CDR3 totals 15 residues. The CDR3 nucleotides read TGCGCCAGCAGCCAAGATCCTGTGGAGGGCTACGAGCAGTACTTC. Encoded protein: CASSQDPVEGYEQYF.

The rearrangement links TRBV5-1 to TRBJ2-7; no firm D call. In germline, CDR1 is SGHRS, CDR2 YFSETQ. The V gene lost 0 bases and the J gene lost 6 bases, with 7 bases spanning the gap. This CDR3 comprises 12 residues. CDR3 DNA: TGCGCCAGCAGCTTGGATGCTCTCGAGCAGTACTTC. Its translation: CASSLDALEQYF.

This clone was found a few times. This chain uses TRBV28 with TRBJ1-1; tentative D call: TRBD1 (5 bases). CDR3 length: 16 residues. Trimming shortened V by 2 bases and J by 4 bases, and 17 bases separated the two germline ends. CDR1 is MDHEN, CDR2 SYDVKM, per germline. The CDR3 spells CASSLGKQRRGTEAFF. CDR3 coding DNA: TGTGCCAGCAGTTTAGGGAAACAGCGGAGGGGCACTGAAGCTTTCTTT.

V usage is TRBV29-1 and J usage is TRBJ1-4, with D perhaps TRBD1 (5 bases). Trimming shortened V by 2 bases and J by 4 bases, and 11 bases separated the two germline ends. The CDR3 length is 14 residues. Per the germline V gene, CDR1 is SQVTM and CDR2 is ANQGSEA. In DNA form, the CDR3 reads TGCAGCGTTGAACTGGTGGGACTTAATGAAAAACTGTTTTTT. It is translated as CSVELVGLNEKLFF.

The chain couples TRBV7-3 to TRBJ2-7, with TRBD2 matching over 9 bases. V shed 2 bases, J shed 6 bases, and the junction held 5 bases outside the gene matches. This CDR3 region has 14 residues. CDR1 and CDR2 (germline): SGHTA, FQGTGA. CDR3 region: CASSLQAGGAEQYF. CDR3 nucleotide sequence: TGTGCCAGCAGCTTACAAGCGGGAGGTGCCGAGCAGTACTTC.

This clone was recorded a few times. CDR3 amino acids: CASSAQGAHYGYTF. In nucleotides, the CDR3 is TGTGCCAGCAGTGCACAGGGGGCCCACTATGGCTACACCTTC. The chain has TRBV2 and TRBJ1-2; 9 bases map to TRBD1. After removal of 4 bases from V and 3 bases from J, the junction contained 3 bases not matched to a gene. Per the germline V gene, CDR1 is SNHLY and CDR2 is FYNNEI. The CDR3 consists of 14 residues. Complete variable domain (other parts from reference TRBV2 and TRBJ1-2): EPEVTQTPSHQVTQMGQEVILRCVPISNHLYFYWYRQILGQKVEFLVSFYNNEISEKSEIFDDQFSVERPDGSNFTLKIRSTKLEDSAMYFCASSAQGAHYGYTFGSGTRLTVV.

The chain recombines TRBV23-1 with TRBJ2-5; D remains unclear. The end of the DNA fits TRBJ2-7 better, so the J call may be wrong. TRBV23-1 qualifies as an ORF whose function is uncertain. The CDR3 runs 12 residues. The DNA of the CDR3 is TGCGCCAGCAGTCAATTAAGTTCCGAGCAGTACTTC. This codes for CASSQLSSEQYF.

The genes are TRBV6-5 and TRBJ2-1; TRBD2 matches 8 bases. Losses at the gene ends were 5 bases for V and 2 bases for J; bases not matched to a gene: 5. The CDR3 extends over 15 amino acids. CDR1 is MNHEY and CDR2 is SVGAGI in the germline V gene. The CDR3 here is CASSTGGGTYNEQFF. In nucleotides, the CDR3 is TGTGCCAGCAGTACGGGAGGGGGAACCTACAATGAGCAGTTCTTC.

This clone was picked up a small number of times. This chain links TRBV11-2 with TRBJ2-5; D might be TRBD1 (6 bases). Trimming shortened V by 6 bases and J by 5 bases, and 19 bases separated the two germline ends. Germline values: CDR1 SGHAT, CDR2 FQNNGV. This CDR3 has 15 residues. The CDR3 spells CASRDWGRRVETQYF. As DNA, the CDR3 is TGTGCCAGCAGGGACTGGGGGCGACGGGTTGAGACCCAGTACTTC. Looking up the rest from reference TRBV11-2 and TRBJ2-5 gives the full variable domain: EAGVAQSPRYKIIEKRQSVAFWCNPISGHATLYWYQQILGQGPKLLIQFQNNGVVDDSQLPKDRFSAERLKGVDSTLKIQPAKLEDSAVYLCASRDWGRRVETQYFGPGTRLLVL.